Included here is one T cell receptor (beta chain) sequence, with context. In its sample, this clonotype was seen a few times. What this receptor recognizes is not known. Base qualities are not recorded, but no much larger clone differs from it by a single base. Libraries were prepared through 5' RACE. For sequencing, an Illumina HiSeq 2000 was employed. Template switching introduced a universal primer binding site; the final cDNA contained a unique molecular identifier, enabling accurate counting of TCR cDNA molecules. First-strand cDNA for TCR alpha and beta chains was synthesized from specific primers in the conserved constant-segment region. To control for contamination, each cDNA library was double barcoded with a SMART-Mk sample barcode plus Illumina barcodes. Two successive PCR steps introduced TruSeq adapter sequences along with Illumina sample barcodes. The Illumina HiSeq platform was used with custom primers to sequence TCR alpha and beta cDNA libraries. The published analysis was carried out like this. Raw reads were processed with MiGEC to extract unique molecular identifiers, and MiXCR was used to determine CDR3 positions. Recombination models were inferred per individual with the repgenHMM and IGoR tools using an EM algorithm. The tcR package in R was used for shared clonotype analysis, with sharing normalized by the product of cloneset sizes. To study raw recombination free of thymic and clonal selection effects, out-of-frame nonproductive sequences were analyzed. TCRdb trimmed public reads at Q25 via fastp, called clones via MiXCR and kept in-frame beta chains. Each entry is one CDR3 protein sequence, shown with its most common DNA and genes. TCRdb's processing, not the authors' own work, is the source of the V and J calls. Within this sample are under 900,000 distinct CDR3 sequences, with approximately 13% of them counted one time only. The biggest ten clones account for about 1.6% of the sample.

This sample is drawn from a study of identical twins (TCRdb year 2016). Notes on the research overall: To test whether fetal clonotypes persist, the study used deep sequencing on TCR alpha and beta repertoires from monozygotic twins, unrelated adults of various ages, and cord blood. To rule out contamination, the twin experiments were replicated at different times with different library preparation protocols. General conclusions and limits of the study: Excess twin sharing in beta out-of-frame sequences was weaker because fewer shared sequences lowered the signal-to-noise ratio. Fewer insertions were carried by abundant cord blood beta clonotypes; a weaker similar trend was observed in young adult naive repertoires, while no such trend was observed in memory repertoires. Invariant T cells such as MAIT and iNKT could partly confound zero-insertion analyses, although diverse VJ usage argued against such confounding for most clonotypes. In monozygotic twins, recombination models systematically underestimated out-of-frame TCR alpha sharing, but the models matched the sharing seen between unrelated individuals. Compared with coincidental sharing between unrelated individuals, out-of-frame TCR alpha sequences shared between twins showed an excess of sequences with low generation probability. Because the same donors could not be followed over many years, the conclusions depended on cross-sectional statistical analysis.

From cysteine to phenylalanine, the CDR3 is 13 amino acids long. Only CDR3 DNA is held: 39 bases, read in frame from base 1. From a lookup of the germline V gene, CDR1 and CDR2 are SQVTM and ANQGSEA. V is trimmed back by 4 bases and J by 6 bases, and the junction contains 5 bases that no gene match accounts for. Only healthy Caucasian donors were included. The twin cohort consisted of three pairs of female monozygotic twins, all aged about 18 to 29 years. Peripheral blood mononuclear cells were used as the source from which RNA for TCR libraries was isolated. These data were also filed under a second study, of yellow fever vaccine responses in identical twins. Per that second paper: The authors reported that the T cell response to vaccination in identical twins appeared partly convergent and partly personalized. In identical twins, the study followed T cell clones that responded to the vaccine with precision.

The sequenced sample consisted of PBMCs. The TCR comes from a woman aged 18-29 years in good health. The V and J genes are TRBV29-1 and TRBJ2-2, with 7 central nucleotides matching TRBD1. The DNA sequence is given as TGCAGCGTTGTACGGCAGGGGGCCGGGGAGCTGTTTTTT. The translation is CSVVRQGAGELFF.